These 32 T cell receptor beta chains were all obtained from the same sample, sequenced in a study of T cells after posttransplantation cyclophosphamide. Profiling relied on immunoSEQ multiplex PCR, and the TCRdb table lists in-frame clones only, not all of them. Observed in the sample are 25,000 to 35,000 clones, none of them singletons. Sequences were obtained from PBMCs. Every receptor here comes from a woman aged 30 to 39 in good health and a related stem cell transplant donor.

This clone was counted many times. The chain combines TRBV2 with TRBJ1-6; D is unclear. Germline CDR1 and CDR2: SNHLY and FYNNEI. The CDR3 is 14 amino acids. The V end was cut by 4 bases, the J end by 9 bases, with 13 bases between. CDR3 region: CASSVVGEGSPLHF. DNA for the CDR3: TGTGCCAGCAGTGTTGTCGGGGAGGGTTCACCCCTCCACTTT.

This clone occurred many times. Here the CDR3 reads CASTLDRASYNEQFF. The DNA of the CDR3 is TGTGCCAGCACCCTGGACAGGGCGTCCTACAATGAGCAGTTCTTC. This chain joins TRBV6-2 or TRBV6-3 and TRBJ2-1; 8 bases match TRBD1. The CDR3 loop spans 15 amino acids. Trimming at V came to 7 bases and at J to 1 base, leaving 6 bases not matched to a gene. Germline V gene sequence: CDR1 MNHEY, CDR2 SVGEGT.

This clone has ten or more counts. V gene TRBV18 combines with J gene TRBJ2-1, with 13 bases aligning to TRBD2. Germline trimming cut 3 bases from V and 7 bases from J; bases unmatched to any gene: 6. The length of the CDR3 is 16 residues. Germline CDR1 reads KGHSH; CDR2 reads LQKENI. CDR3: CASSPGLAGNRNEQFF. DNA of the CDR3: TGTGCCAGCTCACCGGGACTAGCGGGGAACAGGAATGAGCAGTTCTTC.

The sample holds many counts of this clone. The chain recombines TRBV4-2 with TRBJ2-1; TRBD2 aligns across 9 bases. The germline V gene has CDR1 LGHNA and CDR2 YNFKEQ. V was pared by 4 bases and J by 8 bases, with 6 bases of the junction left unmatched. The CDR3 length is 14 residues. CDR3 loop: CASSPGLASYEQFF. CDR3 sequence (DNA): TGTGCCAGCAGCCCGGGACTAGCAAGCTATGAGCAGTTCTTC.

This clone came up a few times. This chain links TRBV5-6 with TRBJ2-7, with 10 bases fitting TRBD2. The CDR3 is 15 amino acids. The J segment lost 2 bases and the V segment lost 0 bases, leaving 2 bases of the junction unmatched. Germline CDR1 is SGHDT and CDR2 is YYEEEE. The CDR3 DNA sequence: TGTGCCAGCAGCTTGGGAGCGGGGGGGCCCTACGAGCAGTACTTC. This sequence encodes CASSLGAGGPYEQYF.

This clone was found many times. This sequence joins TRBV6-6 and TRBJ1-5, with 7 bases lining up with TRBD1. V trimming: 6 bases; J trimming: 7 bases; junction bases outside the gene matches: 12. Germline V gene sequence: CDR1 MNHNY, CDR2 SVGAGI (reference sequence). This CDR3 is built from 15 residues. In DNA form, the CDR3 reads TGTGCCAGCAGCCGTAGGACAGGAGGGACCCAGCCCCAGCATTTT. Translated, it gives CASSRRTGGTQPQHF.

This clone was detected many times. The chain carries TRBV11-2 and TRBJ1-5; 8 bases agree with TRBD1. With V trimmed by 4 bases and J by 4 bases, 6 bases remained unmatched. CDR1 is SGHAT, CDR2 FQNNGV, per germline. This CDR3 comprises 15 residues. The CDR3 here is CASSSTGVVNQPQHF. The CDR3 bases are TGTGCCAGCAGCTCGACAGGGGTGGTGAATCAGCCCCAGCATTTT.

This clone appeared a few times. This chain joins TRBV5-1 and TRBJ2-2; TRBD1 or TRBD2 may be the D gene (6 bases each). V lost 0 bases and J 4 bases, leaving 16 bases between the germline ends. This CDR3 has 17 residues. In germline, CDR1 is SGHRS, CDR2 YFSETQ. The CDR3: CASSLASRGGFTGELFF. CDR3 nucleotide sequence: TGCGCCAGCAGCTTGGCTAGCAGGGGAGGTTTCACCGGGGAGCTGTTTTTT.

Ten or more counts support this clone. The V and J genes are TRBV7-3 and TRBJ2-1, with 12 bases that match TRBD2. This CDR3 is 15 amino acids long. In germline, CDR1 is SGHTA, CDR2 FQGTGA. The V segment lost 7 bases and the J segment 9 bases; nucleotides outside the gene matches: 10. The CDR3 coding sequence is TGTGCCAGCACCCCTTCACTAGCGGGGGGAGGTGAGCAGTTCTTC. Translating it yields CASTPSLAGGGEQFF.

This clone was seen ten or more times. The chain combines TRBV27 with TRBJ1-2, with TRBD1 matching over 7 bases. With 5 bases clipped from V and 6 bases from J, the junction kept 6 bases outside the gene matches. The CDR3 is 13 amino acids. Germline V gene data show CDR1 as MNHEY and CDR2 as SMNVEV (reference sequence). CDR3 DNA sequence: TGTGCCAGCAGTCCTACAGGGGTCCATGGCTACACCTTC. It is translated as CASSPTGVHGYTF.

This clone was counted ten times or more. The CDR3 here is CASRRDRGDEQYF. The CDR3 DNA is TGTGCCAGCCGACGGGACAGGGGCGACGAGCAGTACTTC. The chain employs TRBV12-3 or TRBV12-4 and TRBJ2-7, with 10 bases aligning to TRBD1. V dropped 8 bases and J dropped 5; count of bases not matched to a gene: 6. This CDR3 comprises 13 residues.

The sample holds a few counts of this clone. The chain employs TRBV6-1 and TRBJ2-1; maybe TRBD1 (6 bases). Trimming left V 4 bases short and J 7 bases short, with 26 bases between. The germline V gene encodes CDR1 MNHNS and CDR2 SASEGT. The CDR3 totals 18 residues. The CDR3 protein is CASSGTDYFPTIGNEQFF. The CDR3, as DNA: TGTGCCAGCAGTGGGACAGACTACTTTCCCACTATTGGTAATGAGCAGTTCTTC.

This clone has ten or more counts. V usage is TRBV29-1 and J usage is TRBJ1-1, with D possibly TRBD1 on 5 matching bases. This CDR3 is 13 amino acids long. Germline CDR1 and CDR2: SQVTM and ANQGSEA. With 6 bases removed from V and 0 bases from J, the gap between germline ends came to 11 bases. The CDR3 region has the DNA TGCAGCGTCCAGGGAATTTTGAACACTGAAGCTTTCTTT. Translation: CSVQGILNTEAFF.

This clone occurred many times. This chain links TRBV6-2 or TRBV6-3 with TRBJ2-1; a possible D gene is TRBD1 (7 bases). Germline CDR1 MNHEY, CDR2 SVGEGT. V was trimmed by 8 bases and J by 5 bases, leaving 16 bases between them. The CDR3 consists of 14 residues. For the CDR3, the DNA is TGTGCCAGCGGTCGACAGGGAGGACACAATGAGCAGTTCTTC. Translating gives CASGRQGGHNEQFF.

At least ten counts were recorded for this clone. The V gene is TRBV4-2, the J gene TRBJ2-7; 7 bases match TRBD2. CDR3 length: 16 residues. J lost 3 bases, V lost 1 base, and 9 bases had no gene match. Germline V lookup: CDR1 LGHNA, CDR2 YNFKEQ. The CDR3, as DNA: TGTGCCAGCAGCCAAGTTTCAGGGAGGGGTCTCTACGAGCAGTACTTC. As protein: CASSQVSGRGLYEQYF.

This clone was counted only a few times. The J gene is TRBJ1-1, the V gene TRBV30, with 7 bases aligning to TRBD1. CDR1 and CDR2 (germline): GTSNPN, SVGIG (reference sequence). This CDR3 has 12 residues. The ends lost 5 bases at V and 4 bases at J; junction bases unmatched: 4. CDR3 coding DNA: TGTGCCTGGGGGAGGGGGCGCACTGAAGCTTTCTTT. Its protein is CAWGRGRTEAFF.

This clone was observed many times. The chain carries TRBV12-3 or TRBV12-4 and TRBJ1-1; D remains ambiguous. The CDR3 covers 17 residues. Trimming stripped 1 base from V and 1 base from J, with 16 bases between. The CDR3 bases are TGTGCCAGCAGTTTAGGAAGCTACCTCAGGCCGAACACTGAAGCTTTCTTT. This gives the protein CASSLGSYLRPNTEAFF.

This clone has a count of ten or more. The CDR3 loop is CASSGMAGSYEQYF. The CDR3 DNA reads as TGCGCCAGCAGTGGAATGGCAGGGTCCTACGAGCAGTACTTC. The J gene is TRBJ2-7, the V gene TRBV10-2, with D tentatively TRBD1 (5 bases). The V and J ends lost 4 bases and 1 base respectively, with 11 bases between them. Germline CDR1 reads WSHSY; CDR2 reads SAAADI. This CDR3 has 14 residues.

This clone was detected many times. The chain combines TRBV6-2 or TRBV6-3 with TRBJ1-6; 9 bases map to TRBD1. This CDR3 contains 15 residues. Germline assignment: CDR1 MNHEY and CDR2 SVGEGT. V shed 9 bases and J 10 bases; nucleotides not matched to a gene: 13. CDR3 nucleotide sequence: TGTGCCAGTAGCGGGACAGGGTCCGGCGGCTCACCCCTCCACTTT. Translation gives CASSGTGSGGSPLHF.

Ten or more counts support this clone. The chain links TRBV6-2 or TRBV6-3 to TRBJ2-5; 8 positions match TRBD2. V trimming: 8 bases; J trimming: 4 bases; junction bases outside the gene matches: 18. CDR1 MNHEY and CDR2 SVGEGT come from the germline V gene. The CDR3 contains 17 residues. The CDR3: CASHPHGASGRSETQYF. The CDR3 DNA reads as TGTGCCAGCCACCCTCATGGGGCTAGCGGGCGCTCAGAGACCCAGTACTTC.

CDR3 DNA: TGTGCCAGCAGCCAAGACGTGGGGGGGGGCGCAGATACGCAGTATTTT. Its protein is CASSQDVGGGADTQYF. The rearrangement uses TRBV4-2 and TRBJ2-3; weak D call: TRBD2 (7 bases). Germline V gene data show CDR1 as LGHNA and CDR2 as YNFKEQ. The V and J ends lost 0 bases and 4 bases respectively, with 14 bases between them. The CDR3 extends over 16 amino acids.

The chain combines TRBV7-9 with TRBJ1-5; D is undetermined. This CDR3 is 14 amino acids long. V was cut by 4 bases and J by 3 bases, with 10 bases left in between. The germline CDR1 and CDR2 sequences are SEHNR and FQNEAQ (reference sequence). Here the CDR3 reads CASSSLGVNQPQHF. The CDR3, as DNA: TGTGCCAGCAGCTCGCTCGGGGTCAATCAGCCCCAGCATTTT. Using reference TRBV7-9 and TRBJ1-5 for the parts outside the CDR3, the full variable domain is DTGVSQNPRHKITKRGQNVTFRCDPISEHNRLYWYRQTLGQGPEFLTYFQNEAQLEKSRLLSDRFSAERPKGSFSTLEIQRTEQGDSAMYLCASSSLGVNQPQHFGDGTRLSIL.

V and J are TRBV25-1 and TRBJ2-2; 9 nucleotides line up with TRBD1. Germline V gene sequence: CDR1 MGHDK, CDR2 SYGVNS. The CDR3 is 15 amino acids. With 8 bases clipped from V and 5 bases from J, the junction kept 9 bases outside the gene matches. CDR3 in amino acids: CASQPPGTGTGELFF. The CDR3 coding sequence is TGTGCCAGCCAACCGCCCGGGACAGGGACCGGGGAGCTGTTTTTT.

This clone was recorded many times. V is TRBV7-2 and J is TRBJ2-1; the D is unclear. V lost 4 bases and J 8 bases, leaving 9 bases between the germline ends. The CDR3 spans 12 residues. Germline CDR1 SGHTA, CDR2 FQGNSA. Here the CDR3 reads CASSSGRDEQFF. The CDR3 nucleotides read TGTGCCAGCAGCTCCGGTAGGGATGAGCAGTTCTTC.

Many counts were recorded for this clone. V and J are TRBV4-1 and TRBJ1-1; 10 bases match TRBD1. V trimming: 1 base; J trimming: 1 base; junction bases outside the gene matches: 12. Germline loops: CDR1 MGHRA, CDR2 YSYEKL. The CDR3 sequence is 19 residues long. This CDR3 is CASSQGWDRGIGPNTEAFF. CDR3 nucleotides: TGCGCCAGCAGCCAAGGGTGGGACAGGGGAATCGGTCCGAACACTGAAGCTTTCTTT.

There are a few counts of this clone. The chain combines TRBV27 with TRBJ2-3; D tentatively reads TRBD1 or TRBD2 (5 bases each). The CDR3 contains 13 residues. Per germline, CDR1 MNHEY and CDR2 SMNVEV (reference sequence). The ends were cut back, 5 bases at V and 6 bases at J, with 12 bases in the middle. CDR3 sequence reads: CASSHSREDTQYF. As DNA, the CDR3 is TGTGCCAGCAGTCATTCCAGGGAGGATACGCAGTATTTT.

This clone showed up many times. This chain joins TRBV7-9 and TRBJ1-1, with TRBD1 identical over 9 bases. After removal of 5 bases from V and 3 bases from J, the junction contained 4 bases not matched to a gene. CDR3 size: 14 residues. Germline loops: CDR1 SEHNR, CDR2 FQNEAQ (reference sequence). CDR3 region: CASSTGQGDTEAFF. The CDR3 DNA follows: TGTGCCAGCAGCACGGGACAGGGAGACACTGAAGCTTTCTTT. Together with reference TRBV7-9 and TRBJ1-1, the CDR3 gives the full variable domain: DTGVSQNPRHKITKRGQNVTFRCDPISEHNRLYWYRQTLGQGPEFLTYFQNEAQLEKSRLLSDRFSAERPKGSFSTLEIQRTEQGDSAMYLCASSTGQGDTEAFFGQGTRLTVV.

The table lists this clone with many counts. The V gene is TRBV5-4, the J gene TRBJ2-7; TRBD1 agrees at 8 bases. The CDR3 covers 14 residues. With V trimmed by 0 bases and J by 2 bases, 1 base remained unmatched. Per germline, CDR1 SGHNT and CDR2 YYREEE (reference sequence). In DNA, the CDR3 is TGTGCCAGCAGCTTGGAGGGACAGGCCTACGAGCAGTACTTC. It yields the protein CASSLEGQAYEQYF.

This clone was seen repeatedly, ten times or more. The CDR3 region is CASDGVNRNSPLHF. The CDR3 bases are TGTGCCAGCGACGGGGTTAACAGAAATTCACCCCTCCACTTT. The V call is TRBV28, the J call TRBJ1-6; D remains ambiguous. The CDR3 loop spans 14 amino acids. The V end lost 8 bases, the J end lost 7 bases, and 15 bases lay between the germline ends. The germline V gene has CDR1 MDHEN and CDR2 SYDVKM.

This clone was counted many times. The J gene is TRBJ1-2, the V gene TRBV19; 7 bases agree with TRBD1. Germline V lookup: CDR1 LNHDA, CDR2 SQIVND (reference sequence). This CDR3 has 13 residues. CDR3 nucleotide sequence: TGTCTAAAGGGGGCACAGAGGGACTATGGCTACACCTTC. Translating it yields CLKGAQRDYGYTF.

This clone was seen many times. This CDR3 reads CASSLGQGSQPQHF. In DNA form, the CDR3 reads TGTGCCAGCTCACTTGGACAGGGTAGTCAGCCCCAGCATTTT. The chain uses TRBV18 and TRBJ1-5, with 8 bases fitting TRBD1. This CDR3 comprises 14 residues. The V gene's germline CDR1 is KGHSH and CDR2 LQKENI. Trimming removed 4 bases from V and 6 bases from J; junction bases left unmatched: 5.

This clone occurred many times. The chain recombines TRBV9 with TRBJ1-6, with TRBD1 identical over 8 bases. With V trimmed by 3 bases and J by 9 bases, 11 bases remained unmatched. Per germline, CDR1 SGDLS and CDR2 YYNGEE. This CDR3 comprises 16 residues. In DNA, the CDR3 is TGTGCCAGCAGCGCTCACCTGACAGGGGTTAGTTCACCCCTCCACTTT. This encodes CASSAHLTGVSSPLHF.